This TCR beta chain was sequenced during a study of T cells in Graves' hyperthyroidism and ophthalmopathy. Overall study results and limits: Most thyroid-expanded clonotypes above 0.001 were also found in blood.

The source material, RNA transcripts, was used to amplify TCR beta CDR3 regions. First-round RT-PCR targeting the TCR CDR3 was performed with the HTBI primer set. TCRdb analysed the multiplex PCR reads with MiXCR anew, one entry per CDR3 protein. The sample has 640,000 or so distinct CDR3 sequences, 14% seen once; the top ten hold 6.5% to 9%. The sample holds many counts of this clonotype. Its antigen remains unidentified. The germline CDR1 and CDR2 sequences are MNHEY and SVGEGT. Trimming removed 2 bases from V and 10 bases from J; junction bases left unmatched: 17. CDR3 size: 17 residues. The chain is built from TRBV6-2 or TRBV6-3 and TRBJ2-1, with TRBD1 identical over 7 bases. The sample consisted of blood. The TCR sequence derives from a woman between 18 and 30 years old with Graves' ophthalmopathy. The CDR3 nucleotides read TGTGCCAGCAGTTACCCAGACGGAAAACACAGGGGTGGGGAGCAGTTCTTC. It codes for CASSYPDGKHRGGEQFF.